The clone carrying this TCR beta chain was seen at least ten times. This entry is derived from a study of spatial heterogeneity in lung cancer. The CDR3 covers 16 residues. Trimming cost V 6 bases and J 1 base, with 16 bases left between them. Sample time point: sample taken at primary tumor resection. Donors were roughly 70 untreated early-stage non-small cell lung cancer patients. Using its own MiXCR run on the 5' RACE reads, TCRdb lists one record per CDR3 protein. The sample lists about 48,000 distinct CDR3 sequences; roughly 5% were seen once. The receptor was isolated from a male donor with early-stage non-small cell lung cancer. This specimen was PBMCs, taken at surgery. The J gene is TRBJ2-4, the V gene TRBV12-3 or TRBV12-4; TRBD2 might be the D (7 bases). CDR3 loop: CASSKGGGVAKNIQYF. CDR3 nucleotide sequence: TGTGCCAGCAGCAAAGGGGGAGGGGTGGCCAAAAACATTCAGTACTTC.